This T cell receptor (beta chain) comes out of a study of early T cells in non-severe SARS-CoV-2 infection. Study-wide background: The study sequenced bulk RNA from unsorted whole blood, with chains unpaired. The study's findings and limits: Matching results from VDJdb favored anti-spike CD8 responses, leaving private and CD4 specificities undetected.

This clonotype has more than one count but fewer than ten. Its antigen is not known. Tagging with unique molecular identifiers was applied to individual cDNA molecules. Each CDR3 protein is one row after TCRdb ran MiXCR on the 5' RACE reads. This table holds about 61,000 distinct CDR3 sequences, more than 10% found once. The receptor comes from an adult who was a healthcare worker with PCR-confirmed SARS-CoV-2 infection or an uninfected control (not recorded which). The donor label of this sample is uncertain. The starting material was whole blood, obtained at baseline.

CDR3 sequence (DNA): TGCAGCGTTTACTGTGAGCAGTTCTTC. It encodes CSVYCEQFF. This chain uses TRBV29-1 with TRBJ2-1; D unclear. V was shortened by 5 bases and J by 9 bases, with 5 bases between the two germline ends. Germline-derived CDR1 and CDR2 are SQVTM and ANQGSEA. The CDR3 runs to 9 residues.